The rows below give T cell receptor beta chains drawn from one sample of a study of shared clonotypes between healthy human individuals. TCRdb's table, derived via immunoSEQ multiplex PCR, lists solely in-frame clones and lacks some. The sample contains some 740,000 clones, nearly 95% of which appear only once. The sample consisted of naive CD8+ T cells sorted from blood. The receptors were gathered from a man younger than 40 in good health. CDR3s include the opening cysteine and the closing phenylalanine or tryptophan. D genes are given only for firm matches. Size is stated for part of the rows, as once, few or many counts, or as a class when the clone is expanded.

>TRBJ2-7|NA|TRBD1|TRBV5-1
TGCGCCAGCAGCTCCCCTTCCGGGACAGACACCTACGAGCAGTACTTC
CASSSPSGTDTYEQYF
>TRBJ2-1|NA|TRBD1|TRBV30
TGTGCCTGGAGCATGACAGGGTATGAGCAGTTCTTC
CAWSMTGYEQFF
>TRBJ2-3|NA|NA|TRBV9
TGTGCCAGCACTCAGGGACCGAGTTCTAGCACAGATACGCAGTATTTT
CASTQGPSSSTDTQYF
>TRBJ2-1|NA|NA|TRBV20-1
TGCAGTGCTAGAGATGGAGGGGAGCAGTTCTTC
CSARDGGEQFF
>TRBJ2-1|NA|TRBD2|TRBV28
TGTGCCAGCAGTCCCCCCCCGACTAGCGGGAGCCGAGTGTGGTCCTACAATGAGCAGTTCTTC
CASSPPPTSGSRVWSYNEQFF
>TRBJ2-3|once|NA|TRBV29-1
TGCAGCGTTGAAGATAGGAGCAGGGGCGGGGATACGCAGTATTTT
CSVEDRSRGGDTQYF
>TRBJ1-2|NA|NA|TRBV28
TGTGCCAGCAGTCCCTTTGGGGGAGGGAATGGCTACACCTTC
CASSPFGGGNGYTF
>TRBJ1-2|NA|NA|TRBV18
TGTGCCAGCTCACCACCGCTGGGTCCTACAACGCTAGACTATGGCTACACCTTC
CASSPPLGPTTLDYGYTF
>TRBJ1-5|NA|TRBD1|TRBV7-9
TGTGCCAGCGGAACCATTGCCTCCGGGACAGGGAATCAGCCCCAGCATTTT
CASGTIASGTGNQPQHF
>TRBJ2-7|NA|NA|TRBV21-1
TGTGCCAGCAGGAACGTGGACAGGGGGCGGAAAGGAACCTACGAGCAGTACTTC
CASRNVDRGRKGTYEQYF
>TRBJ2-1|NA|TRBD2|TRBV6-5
TGTGCCAGCACACTAGCGGGGGACAATGAGCAGTTCTTC
CASTLAGDNEQFF
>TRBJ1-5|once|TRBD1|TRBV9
TGTGCCAGCAGCGTAGGACAGGGCCTTAATCAGCCCCAGCATTTT
CASSVGQGLNQPQHF
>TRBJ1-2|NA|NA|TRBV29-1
TGCAGCGCCACCGACGGAGGGTATGGCTACACCTTC
CSATDGGYGYTF
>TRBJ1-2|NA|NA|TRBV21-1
TGTGCCAGTCCCTGGGATCCATACAGGGGTGGCGGCTACACCTTC
CASPWDPYRGGGYTF
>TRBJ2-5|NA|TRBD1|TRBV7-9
TGTGCCAGCAGCGGGACAGGGGAAGAGACCCAGTACTTC
CASSGTGEETQYF
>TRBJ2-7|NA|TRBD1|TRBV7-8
TGTGCCAGCAGCTTACCAGGTGGACAGGGGGGGTACGAGCAGTACTTC
CASSLPGGQGGYEQYF
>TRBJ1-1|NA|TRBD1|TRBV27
TGTGCCAGCAGTTCGACAGGGGGCCTGGCTGAAGCTTTCTTT
CASSSTGGLAEAFF
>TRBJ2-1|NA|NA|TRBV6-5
TGTGCCAGCAGTTACTCCGAAGGACGGAATGAGCAGTTCTTC
CASSYSEGRNEQFF
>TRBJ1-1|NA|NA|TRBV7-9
TGTGCCAGCAGCCCGACTGGGGAAGCTTTCTTT
CASSPTGEAFF
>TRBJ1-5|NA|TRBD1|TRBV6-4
TGTGCCAGCAGCCGGGACAGGTTTGTGGTATATCAGCCCCAGCATTTT
CASSRDRFVVYQPQHF
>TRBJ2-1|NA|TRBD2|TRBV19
TGTGCCAGTAGTAATCCGGGACTAGCGGGCCGTCCCGGCTACAATGAGCAGTTCTTC
CASSNPGLAGRPGYNEQFF
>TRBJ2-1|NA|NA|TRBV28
TGTGCCAGCAGTTTAGGGCCATACAATGAGCAGTTCTTC
CASSLGPYNEQFF
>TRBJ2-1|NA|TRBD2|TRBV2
TGTGCCAGCGGCCCCCGAACACTAGCGGGAGCCTCATTTGGCAATGAGCAGTTCTTC
CASGPRTLAGASFGNEQFF
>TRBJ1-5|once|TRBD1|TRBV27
TGTGCCAGCAGTCCCGACAGGGCGAAGCAGCCCCAGCATTTT
CASSPDRAKQPQHF
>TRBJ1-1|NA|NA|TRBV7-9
TGTGCCAGCAGCTTAATGATCCGGGGGACTGAAGCTTTCTTT
CASSLMIRGTEAFF
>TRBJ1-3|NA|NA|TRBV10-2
TGCGCCAGCAGCGTGGCAGGGAGCCTCTCTGGAAACACCATATATTTT
CASSVAGSLSGNTIYF
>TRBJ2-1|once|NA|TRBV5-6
TGTGCCAGCAGCTTTAATAGCGAGTACAATGAGCAGTTCTTC
CASSFNSEYNEQFF
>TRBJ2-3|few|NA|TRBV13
TGTGCCAGCAGCCCACCAGAGAAGCGGGGCACAGATACGCAGTATTTT
CASSPPEKRGTDTQYF
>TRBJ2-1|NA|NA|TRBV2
TGTGCCAGCAGGGGACGACAGCAGTTCTTC
CASRGRQQFF
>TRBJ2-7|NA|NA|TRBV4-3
TGCGCCAGCAGCCAAGAGGAACACCACGAGCAGTACTTC
CASSQEEHHEQYF
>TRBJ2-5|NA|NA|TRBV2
TGTGCCAGCACAGAGGGGAGGGAGACCCAGTACTTC
CASTEGRETQYF
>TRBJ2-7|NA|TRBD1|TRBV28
TGTGCCAGCAGTTTTGGCGGGGACAGGGAGACAGACGAGCAGTACTTC
CASSFGGDRETDEQYF
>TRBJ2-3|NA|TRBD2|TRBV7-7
TGTGCTAGCAGCTTAGCTGTCGGACTAGCGGGTTCTAGCACAGATACGCAGTATTTT
CASSLAVGLAGSSTDTQYF
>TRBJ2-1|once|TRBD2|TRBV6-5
TGTGCCAGCAGTCTAACAAGCGGGAGTTCGAATGAGCAGTTCTTC
CASSLTSGSSNEQFF
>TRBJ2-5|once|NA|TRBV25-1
TGTGCCACTGGGGAGACCCAGTACTTC
CATGETQYF
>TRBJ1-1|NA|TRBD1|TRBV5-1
TGCGCCAGCAGCTCGACAGGGAGGGATTTTGCTTTCTTT
CASSSTGRDFAFF